This entry lists 20 T cell receptor beta chains sequenced from one sample in a study of OX40 agonist ivuxolimab in advanced cancers. The data were produced by immunoSEQ multiplex PCR, yet TCRdb's version contains in-frame clones alone and is incomplete. The sample shows tens of thousands of clones, over 80% of them seen only once. Sequenced here: CD4+ or CD8+ T cells sorted from blood, sampled in a trial of the OX40 agonist ivuxolimab. Receptors were obtained from an adult with an advanced solid tumor such as melanoma, head and neck, liver or kidney cancer.

V usage is TRBV11-2 and J usage is TRBJ1-4, with D possibly TRBD1 on 6 matching bases. The CDR3 has 15 amino acids. The V end was cut by 3 bases, the J end by 7 bases, with 15 bases between. Germline V lookup: CDR1 SGHAT, CDR2 FQNNGV. CDR3 DNA sequence: TGTGCCAGCAGCTTCTACGGGGGCGAGGGTGAAAAACTGTTTTTT. This translates into CASSFYGGEGEKLFF.

The chain carries TRBV7-2 and TRBJ1-2, with D uncertain. V shed 7 bases and J shed 6 bases, with 12 bases lying between them. CDR3 length equals 12 residues. Germline values: CDR1 SGHTA, CDR2 FQGNSA. CDR3 sequence (DNA): TGTGCCAGCACCCTAGAAAGGGATGGCTACACCTTC. Translated: CASTLERDGYTF.

This clone appeared once. The gene calls are TRBV10-3 and TRBJ2-7; D tentatively reads TRBD1 or TRBD2 (5 bases each). The germline V and J ends were trimmed by 0 bases and 2 bases, with 8 bases remaining between them. Germline V gives CDR1 ENHRY, CDR2 SYGVKD. The length of the CDR3 is 14 residues. The CDR3 bases are TGTGCCATCAGTGAGTCCGGGGCCACCTACGAGCAGTACTTC. This codes for CAISESGATYEQYF.

This clone was recorded only once. The chain carries TRBV6-6 and TRBJ2-4; D gene ambiguous. The V gene's germline CDR1 is MNHNY and CDR2 SVGAGI (reference sequence). V was pared by 5 bases and J by 8 bases, with 16 bases between. CDR3 length equals 14 residues. CDR3 DNA sequence: TGTGCCAGCAGTCCGACCCTCAAGGAAGACATTCAGTACTTC. Its translation: CASSPTLKEDIQYF.

V and J are TRBV5-4 and TRBJ1-1; D remains ambiguous. The CDR3 length is 16 residues. Looked up from germline, CDR1 is SGHNT and CDR2 is YYREEE (reference sequence). Trimming took 4 bases from V and 1 from J, leaving 17 bases between them. CDR3 nucleotides: TGTGCCAGCAGCGCACCCCGGGATGGAGAGAACACTGAAGCTTTCTTT. It translates to CASSAPRDGENTEAFF.

This chain links TRBV29-1 with TRBJ2-1; 7 bases are shared with TRBD2. The CDR3 length is 14 residues. Germline values: CDR1 SQVTM, CDR2 ANQGSEA. V gave up 7 bases and J gave up 6 bases; unmatched junction bases: 12. In DNA, the CDR3 is TGCAGCGGGACGGGACTATCCCAAGCCAATGAGCAGTTCTTC. Amino acids: CSGTGLSQANEQFF.

The genes are TRBV4-2 and TRBJ2-6, with D maybe TRBD2 (5 bases). V lost 5 bases and J 5 bases, leaving 16 bases between the germline ends. Germline CDR1 is LGHNA and CDR2 is YNFKEQ. The CDR3 spans 16 residues. CDR3 sequence reads: CASSNQGRVRANVLTF. The CDR3 bases are TGTGCCAGCAGCAATCAAGGGCGGGTCAGGGCCAACGTCCTGACTTTC.

The chain recombines TRBV27 with TRBJ2-2; D gene uncertain. The CDR3 runs 12 residues. V was pared by 4 bases and J by 0 bases, with 0 bases between. Germline V CDR1 and CDR2: MNHEY, SMNVEV (reference sequence). The CDR3, as DNA: TGTGCCAGCAGTTCGAACACCGGGGAGCTGTTTTTT. It codes for CASSSNTGELFF.

This clone came up once. The J gene is TRBJ2-7, the V gene TRBV19; D not resolved. Germline V CDR1 and CDR2: LNHDA, SQIVND (reference sequence). The CDR3 spans 13 residues. Trimming took 3 bases from V and 3 from J, leaving 9 bases between them. CDR3 sequence reads: CASSIAALYEQYF. Here the CDR3 DNA reads TGTGCCAGTAGTATCGCGGCGCTCTACGAGCAGTACTTC.

The chain has TRBV30 and TRBJ1-2; tentative D call: TRBD1 (6 bases). V lost 5 bases, J lost 7 bases, and 11 bases lay in between. The CDR3 is 11 amino acids. Germline CDR1 is GTSNPN and CDR2 is SVGIG (reference sequence). CDR3: CAWEQGAGYTF. The CDR3, as DNA: TGTGCCTGGGAACAGGGTGCTGGCTACACCTTC. Full variable domain (rest looked up from reference TRBV30 and TRBJ1-2): SQTIHQWPATLVQPVGSPLSLECTVEGTSNPNLYWYRQAAGRGLQLLFYSVGIGQISSEVPQNLSASRPQDRQFILSSKKLLLSDSGFYLCAWEQGAGYTFGSGTRLTVV.

V usage is TRBV6-1 and J usage is TRBJ2-5, with D perhaps being TRBD1 or TRBD2 (5 bases each). The CDR3 covers 10 residues. The germline V gene encodes CDR1 MNHNS and CDR2 SASEGT. The V end was cut by 8 bases, the J end by 4 bases, with 5 bases between. In nucleotides, the CDR3 is TGTGCCAGCGGGGGAGAGACCCAGTACTTC. Translated: CASGGETQYF.

The V call is TRBV30, the J call TRBJ2-2, with 10 bases matching TRBD2. CDR3 length equals 14 residues. V shed 5 bases and J 4 bases; nucleotides not matched to a gene: 4. The germline gives CDR1 GTSNPN, CDR2 SVGIG (reference sequence). The CDR3 reads CAWVKRGGTGELFF. As DNA, the CDR3 is TGTGCCTGGGTTAAGCGGGGGGGCACCGGGGAGCTGTTTTTT.

The DNA for the CDR3 is TGTGCCAGCAGCCAGGTGGGGTACTCCTACAATGAGCAGTTCTTC. Residues: CASSQVGYSYNEQFF. V and J are TRBV11-1 and TRBJ2-1; D uncertain. The ends were cut back, 5 bases at V and 0 bases at J, with 11 bases in the middle. Germline V gene sequence: CDR1 SGHAT, CDR2 FQDESV (reference sequence). This CDR3 has 15 amino acids.

The rearrangement links TRBV28 to TRBJ1-5, with D unclear. V was pared by 3 bases and J by 1 base, with 10 bases between. The length of the CDR3 is 15 residues. CDR1 is MDHEN, CDR2 SYDVKM, per germline. CDR3 sequence: CASSFHRVSNQPQHF. Written as DNA, the CDR3 is TGTGCCAGCAGTTTTCACCGCGTAAGCAATCAGCCCCAGCATTTT.

The chain employs TRBV7-3 and TRBJ1-1; D perhaps matches TRBD1 (5 bases). V gave up 1 base and J gave up 3 bases, with 9 bases separating them. The CDR3 is made up of 14 amino acids. CDR1 and CDR2 (germline): SGHTA, FQGTGA. CDR3 sequence: CASSLRGSYTEAFF. CDR3 bases: TGTGCCAGCAGCTTAAGGGGGTCATACACTGAAGCTTTCTTT. Filled out from reference TRBV7-3 and TRBJ1-1, the complete variable domain reads GAGVSQTPSNKVTEKGKYVELRCDPISGHTALYWYRQSLGQGPEFLIYFQGTGAADDSGLPNDRFFAVRPEGSVSTLKIQRTERGDSAVYLCASSLRGSYTEAFFGQGTRLTVV.

The chain couples TRBV11-1 to TRBJ2-1; D gene uncertain. CDR3 size: 12 residues. With 2 bases removed from V and 12 bases from J, the gap between germline ends came to 11 bases. CDR1 and CDR2 from the germline V gene are SGHAT and FQDESV (reference sequence). The CDR3 coding sequence is TGTGCCAGCAGCTTAAATCTCTTGGCGCAGTTCTTC. Protein sequence: CASSLNLLAQFF.

In DNA form, the CDR3 reads TGTGCCAGCAGCTTAGGGACACCTTATCAGCCCCAGCATTTT. Residues: CASSLGTPYQPQHF. The chain combines TRBV7-2 with TRBJ1-5; tentatively, D is TRBD1 (5 bases). Germline V gene data show CDR1 as SGHTA and CDR2 as FQGNSA. The CDR3 is 14 amino acids. With 1 base removed from V and 5 bases from J, the gap between germline ends came to 9 bases. Using reference TRBV7-2 and TRBJ1-5 for the parts outside the CDR3, the full variable domain is GAGVSQSPSNKVTEKGKDVELRCDPISGHTALYWYRQSLGQGLEFLIYFQGNSAPDKSGLPSDRFSAERTGGSVSTLTIQRTQQEDSAVYLCASSLGTPYQPQHFGDGTRLSIL.

This chain connects TRBV30 to TRBJ1-5; D remains ambiguous. V lost 4 bases and J lost 6, with 13 bases in between. The germline gives CDR1 GTSNPN, CDR2 SVGIG (reference sequence). CDR3 length equals 13 residues. CDR3 nucleotide sequence: TGTGCCTGGAATACGGGAGCCGCTCAGCCCCAGCATTTT. This encodes CAWNTGAAQPQHF.

V usage is TRBV19 and J usage is TRBJ2-7; no definite D call. With 2 bases removed from V and 0 bases from J, the gap between germline ends came to 14 bases. Germline V gene data show CDR1 as LNHDA and CDR2 as SQIVND (reference sequence). The length of the CDR3 is 16 residues. The CDR3 here is CASSISRSADSYEQYF. The CDR3 DNA reads TGTGCCAGTAGTATATCTCGGTCCGCAGACTCCTACGAGCAGTACTTC.

V and J are TRBV9 and TRBJ2-7; D gene ambiguous. The CDR3 consists of 15 residues. Looked up from germline, CDR1 is SGDLS and CDR2 is YYNGEE. V shed 5 bases and J shed 0 bases, with 15 bases lying between them. The CDR3 DNA reads as TGTGCCAGCAGTCTATTTAGCTCCAGCTCCTACGAGCAGTACTTC. Translated, it gives CASSLFSSSSYEQYF.